Sequencing of this TCR beta chain was carried out in a study of blood T cell repertoires in COVID-19. Trimming cost V 4 bases and J 0 bases; bases outside gene matches: 6. Per germline, CDR1 SGDLS and CDR2 YYNGEE. There are 16 residues in the CDR3. Assay: immunoSEQ multiplex PCR; the TCRdb copy retains only in-frame clones and omits some. The data hold about 370,000 clones, with roughly nine tenths observed a single time. Specimen: PBMCs or T cells enriched from blood (not recorded which). This sequence was found in a middle-aged woman who had been exposed to COVID-19. The V call is TRBV9, the J call TRBJ1-4; 7 bases map to TRBD1. The CDR3 sequence is CASSPRQGSTNEKLFF. As DNA, the CDR3 is TGTGCCAGCAGCCCAAGACAGGGATCAACTAATGAAAAACTGTTTTTT.